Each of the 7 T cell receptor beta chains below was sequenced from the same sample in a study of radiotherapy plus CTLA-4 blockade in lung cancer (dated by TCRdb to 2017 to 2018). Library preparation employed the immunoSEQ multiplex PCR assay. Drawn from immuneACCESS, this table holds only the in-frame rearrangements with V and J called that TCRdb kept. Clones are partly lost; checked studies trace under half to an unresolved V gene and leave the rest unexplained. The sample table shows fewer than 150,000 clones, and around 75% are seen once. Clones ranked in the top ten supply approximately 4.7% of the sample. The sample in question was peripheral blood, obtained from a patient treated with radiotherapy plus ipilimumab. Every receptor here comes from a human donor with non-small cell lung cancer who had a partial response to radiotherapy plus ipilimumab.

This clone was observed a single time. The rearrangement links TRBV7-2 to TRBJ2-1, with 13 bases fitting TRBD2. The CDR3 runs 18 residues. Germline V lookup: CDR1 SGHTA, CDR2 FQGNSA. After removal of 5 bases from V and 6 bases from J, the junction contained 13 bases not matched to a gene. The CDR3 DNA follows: TGTGCCAGCAGCGCGACTAGCGGGAGGAATTACCCCTCCAATGAGCAGTTCTTC. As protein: CASSATSGRNYPSNEQFF.

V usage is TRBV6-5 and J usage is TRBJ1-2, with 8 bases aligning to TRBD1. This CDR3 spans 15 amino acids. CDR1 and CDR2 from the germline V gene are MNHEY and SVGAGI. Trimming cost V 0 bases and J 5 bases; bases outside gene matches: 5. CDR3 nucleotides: TGTGCCAGCAGTTACTCGAGACAGGGGATGTATGGCTACACCTTC. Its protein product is CASSYSRQGMYGYTF.

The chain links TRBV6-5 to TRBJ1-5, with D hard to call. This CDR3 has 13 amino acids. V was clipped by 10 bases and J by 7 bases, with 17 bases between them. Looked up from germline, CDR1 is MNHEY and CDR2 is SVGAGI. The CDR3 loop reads CATTAARNQPQHF. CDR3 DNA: TGTGCCACTACGGCTGCGAGGAACCAGCCCCAGCATTTT.

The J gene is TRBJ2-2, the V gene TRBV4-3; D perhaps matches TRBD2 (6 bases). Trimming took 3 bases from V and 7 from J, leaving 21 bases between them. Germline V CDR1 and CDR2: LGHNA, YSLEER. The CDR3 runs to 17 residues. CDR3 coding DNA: TGCGCCAGCAGCCAGCAGATTATAGCGGACTCTAGCGGGGAGCTGTTTTTT. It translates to CASSQQIIADSSGELFF.

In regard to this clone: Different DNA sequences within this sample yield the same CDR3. The CDR3 spells CASSFQGSTDTQYF. The CDR3 DNA reads as TGTGCCAGCAGTTTTCAGGGTAGCACAGATACGCAGTATTTT. This rearrangement joins TRBV28 to TRBJ2-3, with D possibly being TRBD1 (5 bases). This CDR3 spans 14 amino acids. Germline V lookup: CDR1 MDHEN, CDR2 SYDVKM. V was clipped by 3 bases and J by 0 bases, with 7 bases between them.

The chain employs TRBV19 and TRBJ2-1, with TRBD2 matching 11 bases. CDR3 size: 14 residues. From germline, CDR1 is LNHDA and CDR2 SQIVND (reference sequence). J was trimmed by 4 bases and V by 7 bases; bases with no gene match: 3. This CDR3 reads CASKLAGVYNEQFF. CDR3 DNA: TGTGCCAGTAAACTAGCGGGAGTGTACAATGAGCAGTTCTTC.

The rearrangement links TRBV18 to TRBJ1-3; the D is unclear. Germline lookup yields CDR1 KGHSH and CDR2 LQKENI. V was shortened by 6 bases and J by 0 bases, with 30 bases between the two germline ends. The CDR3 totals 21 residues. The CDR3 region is CASSALYREDNWELSGNTIYF. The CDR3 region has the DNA TGTGCCAGCTCTGCCCTATACCGGGAGGATAATTGGGAACTCTCTGGAAACACCATATATTTT.